This T cell receptor (beta chain) was sequenced in a study of CD8 T cells in ankylosing spondylitis (dated by TCRdb to the late 2010s). In the study overall: To find TCR variants linked to disease, the study profiled T cell receptor beta repertoires in ankylosing spondylitis patients and healthy donors. The full study cohort was made up of over 20 ankylosing spondylitis patients and roughly 100 healthy donors. Samples of peripheral blood were taken, and for ankylosing spondylitis patients, synovial fluid was collected as well. The study at large found these results: According to the report, matched synovial fluid samples from ankylosing spondylitis patients were significantly enriched for the disease-linked clones. In peripheral blood, the disease-linked clones were found at relatively low frequencies and had a CD8+ phenotype. A TCR beta motif of several highly homologous amino acid variants appeared characteristic of blood from ankylosing spondylitis patients. Some motif variants had previously been reported in the synovial fluid and blood of reactive arthritis patients, which suggests shared mechanisms of disease initiation.

This clonotype was counted between two and nine times. Its specific antigen is unknown. Per-base qualities were not stored, and no clone one base away is much larger. TCRdb records Illumina HiSeq 2500 as the sequencer. Quantitative 5'-RACE with molecular barcodes was the method used to prepare the TCR beta libraries. In the original analysis: A new computational method, built on a probabilistic model of VDJ rearrangement, was used to identify disease-linked TCR variants. The public reads were reprocessed in TCRdb via fastp at Q25 and MiXCR, keeping in-frame beta chains. Every CDR3 protein is listed once, alongside the most common genes and DNA of its rows. For this entry, the V and J calls and clone size follow TCRdb and not the study's own pipeline. The sample table shows 200,000 to 300,000 distinct CDR3 sequences, and roughly 32% are seen once. The top ten clonotypes cover roughly 4.2% of the sample.

V is trimmed back by 4 bases and J by 6 bases, and the junction contains 11 bases that no gene match accounts for. Its CDR3 holds 16 amino acids, cysteine through phenylalanine. The DNA shown is the 48-base CDR3, in frame from base 1. For CDR1 and CDR2, the germline V gene (reference sequence) lists SEHNR and FQNEAQ. The sample consisted of blood, either unsorted or a sorted T cell fraction (not recorded which). The chain is made from TRBV7-9 and TRBJ2-1; 8 bases in between match TRBD2. The sequence was collected from a male donor with ankylosing spondylitis or in good health (not recorded which). The encoded CDR3 is CASSSPRAGVVNEQFF. The nucleotide sequence reads TGTGCCAGCAGCTCACCTCGAGCGGGGGTGGTCAATGAGCAGTTCTTC.